A single sample is the source of the 18 T cell receptor beta chains below, sequenced in a study of breast tumors, draining lymph nodes, adjacent tissues. Breast cancer patients provided tissue from their axillary draining lymph nodes. Each CDR3 protein is one row after TCRdb ran MiXCR on the multiplex PCR reads. The sample records roughly 110,000 distinct CDR3 sequences, about 29% being singletons. Specimen: axillary lymph node tissue. Every receptor here comes from a female donor with breast cancer. Some clones in this sample may be carry-over from other donors' samples.

This clonotype was observed at least ten times. The chain employs TRBV7-9 and TRBJ2-4, with D perhaps given as TRBD1 or TRBD2 (5 bases each). V lost 0 bases to trimming and J lost 8 bases, with 11 bases between them. The germline V gene encodes CDR1 SEHNR and CDR2 FQNEAQ (reference sequence). The CDR3 runs to 14 residues. Here the CDR3 DNA reads TGTGCCAGCAGCTTAGCGGGGGAGAGGGACATTCAGTACTTC. It is translated as CASSLAGERDIQYF.

This clonotype was found many times. The chain uses TRBV2 and TRBJ1-1; D unresolved. V lost 7 bases, J lost 0 bases, and 15 bases lay in between. There are 15 residues in the CDR3. Germline V CDR1 and CDR2: SNHLY, FYNNEI. The DNA of the CDR3 is TGTGCCAGCATGGAGGGAGTGGGTCTGAACACTGAAGCTTTCTTT. Residues: CASMEGVGLNTEAFF.

The sample holds many counts of this clonotype. CDR3 DNA sequence: TGTGCCAGCTCACCAGTCCCAGATACGCAGTATTTT. Residues: CASSPVPDTQYF. This sequence joins TRBV18 and TRBJ2-3; D unclear. The ends were cut back, 2 bases at V and 4 bases at J, with 4 bases in the middle. Germline V lookup: CDR1 KGHSH, CDR2 LQKENI. The CDR3 contains 12 residues.

Details on this clonotype: Compared with germline, one end of the junction differs, possibly owing to a read error. The V gene is TRBV5-1, the J gene TRBJ2-1; no reliable D call. The CDR3 is made up of 15 amino acids. Germline lookup yields CDR1 SGHRS and CDR2 YFSETQ. The CDR3: CAGSLFRPLPYEQFF. Here the CDR3 DNA reads TGCGCCGGCAGCTTGTTTAGACCCCTCCCCTATGAGCAGTTCTTC.

In regard to this clonotype: The junction and the germline gene differ at one end; a read error may be behind it. This chain links TRBV5-5 with TRBJ1-5, with D perhaps matching TRBD1 (6 bases). Germline V gene sequence: CDR1 SGHKS, CDR2 YYEKEE (reference sequence). The CDR3 has 15 amino acids. CDR3 bases: TGCGCCAGCAGCCCGGGACACGATAGCAATCAGCCCCAGCATTTT. Protein: CASSPGHDSNQPQHF.

This clonotype was detected many times. Given a much more abundant clone one base away, this may be a read error. The V gene is TRBV20-1, the J gene TRBJ2-7, with 7 positions matching TRBD2. The CDR3 is 14 residues long. Germline CDR1 is DFQATT and CDR2 is SNEGSKA (reference sequence). V gave up 2 bases and J gave up 6 bases; unmatched junction bases: 10. The CDR3 loop is CSARPRGDYSEQYF. CDR3 in DNA: TGCAGTGCTAGACCTCGGGGGGACTACTCCGAGCAGTACTTC.

Note on this clonotype: An end of the junction does not agree with germline; a read error may underlie this. V gene TRBV20-1 combines with J gene TRBJ2-4; the D gene is possibly TRBD2 (5 bases). Germline V gene sequence: CDR1 DFQATT, CDR2 SNEGSKA (reference sequence). The CDR3 runs to 14 residues. The CDR3 loop reads CSVRGFLAKTIQYF. CDR3 sequence (DNA): TGCAGTGTCCGGGGATTCTTAGCCAAAACCATTCAGTACTTC.

This clonotype has a count of ten or more. The V and J genes are TRBV12-3 or TRBV12-4 and TRBJ1-4, with D possibly matching TRBD1 (6 bases). Between the trimmed V and J ends, which lost 6 bases and 7 bases, there was a span of 9 bases. The CDR3 sequence is 12 residues long. DNA for the CDR3: TGTGCCAGCAGAAAGGACAGTGAAAAACTGTTTTTT. It translates to CASRKDSEKLFF.

This clonotype appeared once. Sequence at one end of the junction differs from germline and may be a read error. V is TRBV4-2 and J is TRBJ2-1; D ambiguous. This CDR3 contains 14 residues. CDR1 is LGHNA and CDR2 is YNFKEQ in the germline V gene. The CDR3 nucleotides read TGTGCCAGCAGCCAGGGCCCCAAGGGCAGTGAGCGGTTCTTC. Its translation is CASSQGPKGSERFF.

The chain uses TRBV15 and TRBJ1-5, with 9 nucleotides matching TRBD1. Germline V gene sequence: CDR1 LNHNV, CDR2 YYDKDF (reference sequence). The CDR3 is made up of 16 amino acids. The V gene end was trimmed by 0 bases and the J gene end by 7 bases; junction bases not matched to a gene: 7. In DNA form, the CDR3 reads TGTGCCACCAGCAGAGAAGACAGGGGGTATGGGCAGCCCCAGCATTTT. As protein: CATSREDRGYGQPQHF.

Points on this clonotype: Because it lacks the conserved phenylalanine or tryptophan at the end, this CDR3 is likely a read error. The chain couples TRBV6-5 to TRBJ2-3, with unresolved D. The end of the DNA aligns better with TRBJ1-5, so the J call may be wrong. This CDR3 region has 14 residues. Germline CDR1 and CDR2: MNHEY and SVGAGI. The CDR3 DNA reads TGTGCCAGCAGTTTTGACCATAGCACAGATACGCAGCATCTT. This sequence encodes CASSFDHSTDTQHL.

This clonotype was seen at least ten times. The V and J genes are TRBV4-3 and TRBJ2-7; D uncertain. The CDR3 is made up of 14 amino acids. The V end lost 0 bases, the J end lost 3 bases, and 9 bases lay between the germline ends. CDR1 LGHNA and CDR2 YSLEER come from the germline V gene. The CDR3 loop is CASSQEAAFYEQYF. The CDR3 DNA sequence: TGCGCCAGCAGCCAAGAGGCAGCCTTCTACGAGCAGTACTTC.

Many counts were recorded for this clonotype. V and J are TRBV6-6 and TRBJ2-2, with 9 bases fitting TRBD1. The CDR3 sequence is 16 residues long. With 6 bases clipped from V and 11 bases from J, the junction kept 16 bases outside the gene matches. Germline V lookup: CDR1 MNHNY, CDR2 SVGAGI (reference sequence). In DNA form, the CDR3 reads TGTGCCAGCAGCCGCTCGGGACAGGGTGGGGGGGGAGAGCTGTTTTTT. Amino acid sequence: CASSRSGQGGGGELFF.

This clonotype occurred many times. This chain uses TRBV20-1 with TRBJ1-6, with D unresolved. Germline loops: CDR1 DFQATT, CDR2 SNEGSKA (reference sequence). V was cut by 3 bases and J by 0 bases, with 6 bases left in between. The CDR3 has 14 residues. As DNA, the CDR3 is TGCAGTGCTAGGACTGACTCCTATAATTCACCCCTCCACTTT. Residues: CSARTDSYNSPLHF.

This clonotype was recorded many times. This sequence joins TRBV11-2 and TRBJ1-3; TRBD1 might be the D (6 bases). Germline V gene data show CDR1 as SGHAT and CDR2 as FQNNGV. V was shortened by 8 bases and J by 0 bases, with 20 bases between the two germline ends. The CDR3 length is 17 residues. The CDR3 region has the DNA TGTGCCAGCCACAAGAACCGAAGGGGGGCCTCTGGAAACACCATATATTTT. Translation gives CASHKNRRGASGNTIYF.

This clonotype was picked up many times. The V and J genes are TRBV7-8 and TRBJ1-4; D perhaps matches TRBD1 (5 bases). The V gene lost 0 bases and the J gene lost 6 bases, with 14 bases spanning the gap. The length of the CDR3 is 16 residues. Germline-derived CDR1 and CDR2 are SGHVS and FQNEAQ. CDR3 DNA: TGTGCCAGCAGCTTAGCTGTGGGGGGTTGGGATGAAAAACTGTTTTTT. Encoded protein: CASSLAVGGWDEKLFF.

Concerning this clonotype itself: The junction departs from germline at one end; a sequencing error may be responsible. The rearrangement links TRBV5-1 to TRBJ1-4; D gene ambiguous. The CDR3 extends over 14 amino acids. CDR1 is SGHRS, CDR2 YFSETQ, per germline. CDR3 amino acids: CANSGGEGGEKLFF. For the CDR3, the DNA is TGCGCCAACAGCGGTGGGGAGGGAGGTGAAAAACTGTTTTTT. Looking up the rest from reference TRBV5-1 and TRBJ1-4 gives the full variable domain: KAGVTQTPRYLIKTRGQQVTLSCSPISGHRSVSWYQQTPGQGLQFLFEYFSETQRNKGNFPGRFSGRQFSNSRSEMNVSTLELGDSALYLCANSGGEGGEKLFFGSGTQLSVL.

This clonotype was counted many times. The chain combines TRBV9 with TRBJ2-7; D unclear. This CDR3 comprises 14 residues. Trimming left V 0 bases short and J 0 bases short, with 7 bases between. The germline gives CDR1 SGDLS, CDR2 YYNGEE. The CDR3 DNA sequence: TGTGCCAGCAGCGTAGAAACCGGCTCCTACGAGCAGTACTTC. Translation: CASSVETGSYEQYF.